This section outlines one T cell receptor (beta chain) sequence together with its context. Its target is not known. Trimming left V 3 bases short and J 6 bases short, with 8 bases between. This CDR3 spans 13 amino acids. Looked up from germline, CDR1 is PRHDT and CDR2 is FYEKMQ (reference sequence). Libraries were prepared by immunoSEQ multiplex PCR; TCRdb keeps only in-frame clonotypes and omits some of them. This table holds 20,000 to 30,000 clones, approximately 90% found once. The data were obtained in a study of T cells in localized non-small cell lung cancer. Findings of the study overall: Of the tissues analyzed, uninvolved adjacent lung showed maximal T cell clonality, greater than tumor. In adjacent lung appeared a median around 62 of the top 100 tumor clones. Tumor samples were not multi-region, leaving intratumor heterogeneity unexcluded. Longer overall survival was associated with a higher density of T cells in the blood.

The sequencing here drew on PBMCs, taken before any cancer treatment. The source of this sequence is a man between 40 and 69 years old with stage II lung adenocarcinoma. The rearrangement uses TRBV13 and TRBJ2-2; D remains ambiguous. The CDR3, as DNA: TGTGCCAGCAGCTTGCGGCTCCCCGGGGAGCTGTTTTTT. Encoded protein: CASSLRLPGELFF.